Described below is a single T cell receptor beta chain sequence and its context. Here immunoSEQ multiplex PCR was the method, and the copy in TCRdb shows in-frame clones only, minus some. The sample gives hundreds of thousands of clones, approximately 88% of which show up once; 10% is in the top ten. These data belong to a study of blood T cell repertoires in COVID-19. CDR1 and CDR2 (germline): SGHTA, FQGTGA. V was clipped by 3 bases and J by 8 bases; unmatched bases: 8. This CDR3 has 15 amino acids. The source of this sequence is a woman between 70 and 85 years old with COVID-19, enrolled during active disease. The chain has TRBV7-3 and TRBJ2-1; TRBD2 agrees at 9 bases. The sequencing sample was made of peripheral blood. As DNA, the CDR3 is TGTGCCAGCAGCTTCGGCGGGAGGGCCCTCGATGAGCAGTTCTTC. It encodes CASSFGGRALDEQFF. The whole variable domain, filled in from reference TRBV7-3 and TRBJ2-1, reads GAGVSQTPSNKVTEKGKYVELRCDPISGHTALYWYRQSLGQGPEFLIYFQGTGAADDSGLPNDRFFAVRPEGSVSTLKIQRTERGDSAVYLCASSFGGRALDEQFFGPGTRLTVL.